Listed below are T cell receptor beta chains from one sample, sequenced in a study of T cell responses to AZD1222 COVID-19 vaccine. Here immunoSEQ multiplex PCR was the method, and the copy in TCRdb shows in-frame clones only, minus some. The profile covers 200,000 or so clones, with over 70% appearing a single time and 2.5% to 3% taken by the ten largest. The sample was peripheral blood, taken on day 0 of MenACWY control vaccination. The receptor set was obtained from an adult in good health. Each CDR3 is given with its conserved first and last residue. Clone size is shown for a subset of rows, as once, few, many or a class of expanded clone.

cdr3_aa v_call clone_size j_call
CASSDRGKNTEAFF TRBV2 . TRBJ1-1
CASQPSDSRSNTEAFF TRBV28 . TRBJ1-1
CASSPTGGNQPQHF TRBV7-2 few TRBJ1-5
CASSSDPSHTDTQYF TRBV5-1 few TRBJ2-3
CASSQVGNYEQYF TRBV4-1 . TRBJ2-7
CASKFGVTDTQYF TRBV6-5 . TRBJ2-3
CASSTGLAALNEQFF TRBV5-1 . TRBJ2-1
CASSLGLSGRPYEQYF TRBV7-9 . TRBJ2-7
CASSSTRYEQYF TRBV6-2/TRBV6-3 . TRBJ2-7
CASSYGLGGTGELFF TRBV6-5 . TRBJ2-2
CATSDPGGERTGANVLTF TRBV24-1 . TRBJ2-6
CASSQALAGGYNEQFF TRBV4-3 . TRBJ2-1
CASSLSPGAEAFF TRBV7-8 . TRBJ1-1
CASSYYRGDTEAFF TRBV6-5 . TRBJ1-1
CASSTGGGLGTEAFF TRBV19 . TRBJ1-1
CASSIDAGNYGYTF TRBV19 few TRBJ1-2
CASSGDSYEQYF TRBV9 . TRBJ2-7
CASSPGTGQFYEQYF TRBV7-3 . TRBJ2-7
CASSPLQGVNTGELFF TRBV9 . TRBJ2-2
CASSESTGGQETQYF TRBV6-1 few TRBJ2-5
CAISESGRTGTQYF TRBV10-3 . TRBJ2-3
CASSPGSRIRGEQYF TRBV3-1/TRBV3-2 . TRBJ2-7
CASSLALTGVLYEQYF TRBV5-5 . TRBJ2-7
CASSLAWLGRGTNEKLFF TRBV7-8 . TRBJ1-4
CASSLDRSPTNEQYF TRBV7-2 once TRBJ2-7
CASSFGGVGESPLHF TRBV7-9 . TRBJ1-6
CASSITRGNEQFF TRBV28 few TRBJ2-1